This T cell receptor (beta chain) was recovered during a study of shared clonotypes between healthy human individuals. The protocol was immunoSEQ multiplex PCR, while the TCRdb copy is restricted to in-frame clones and leaves out a portion. The sample includes around 2.1 million clones, about 92% of them seen just once. CDR3 length: 17 amino acids. Germline V lookup: CDR1 SGHRS, CDR2 YFSETQ. V gave up 1 base and J gave up 0 bases, with 16 bases separating them. CD8 cells regarded as naive lacked CD45RO, were positively chosen for CCR7, and omitted terminally differentiated effector memory CD45RA+ cells.

The sequencing sample was made of naive CD8+ T cells from PBMCs. V and J are TRBV5-1 and TRBJ1-2, with a tentative D call TRBD1 (6 bases). This clonotype originated in a young man in good health. Some clones in this sample may be carry-over from other donors' samples. The CDR3 here is CASSLQAGVLTNYGYTF. The CDR3 nucleotides read TGCGCCAGCAGCTTGCAGGCAGGGGTCTTGACTAACTATGGCTACACCTTC.